A single sample gave rise to the 31 T cell receptor beta chains below, sequenced in a study of somatic mutations in cytotoxic T cells in rheumatoid arthritis. Sequencing used immunoSEQ multiplex PCR; TCRdb keeps in-frame clones, though not all of them. The sample lists about 10,000 clones, over 75% occurring once. Material: CD8+ T cells sorted from blood. The receptors were sampled from an adult with rheumatoid arthritis.

This clone was recorded only once. This chain connects TRBV27 to TRBJ2-7, with D hard to call. The germline V gene encodes CDR1 MNHEY and CDR2 SMNVEV (reference sequence). Trimming removed 5 bases from V and 3 bases from J, with 17 bases in between. This CDR3 region has 15 residues. The CDR3 reads CASSRKGPPYYEQYF. The CDR3 DNA follows: TGTGCCAGCAGTAGGAAAGGGCCCCCCTACTACGAGCAGTACTTC.

Only one count was recorded for this clone. The chain combines TRBV7-9 with TRBJ2-5; D not resolved. Germline CDR1 and CDR2: SEHNR and FQNEAQ (reference sequence). V was shortened by 5 bases and J by 5 bases, with 9 bases between the two germline ends. The CDR3 spans 12 residues. The CDR3: CASSPGPETQYF. The DNA for the CDR3 is TGTGCCAGCAGCCCAGGACCGGAGACCCAGTACTTC. Filled out from reference TRBV7-9 and TRBJ2-5, the complete variable domain reads DTGVSQNPRHKITKRGQNVTFRCDPISEHNRLYWYRQTLGQGPEFLTYFQNEAQLEKSRLLSDRFSAERPKGSFSTLEIQRTEQGDSAMYLCASSPGPETQYFGPGTRLLVL.

J is TRBJ2-5 and V is TRBV5-1; D call uncertain. Trimming cost V 0 bases and J 5 bases, with 11 bases left between them. Germline V gene lookup returns CDR1 SGHRS and CDR2 YFSETQ. The CDR3 runs to 14 residues. The CDR3: CASSLGVFGETQYF. CDR3 bases: TGCGCCAGCAGCTTGGGGGTGTTTGGGGAGACCCAGTACTTC.

This chain's CDR3 is CASSFSGTSGDEQFF. The CDR3 bases are TGTGCCAGCAGTTTCTCCGGGACTAGCGGGGACGAGCAGTTCTTC. This sequence joins TRBV6-4 and TRBJ2-1; TRBD2 matches 13 bases. Trimming cost V 5 bases and J 10 bases; bases outside gene matches: 8. The CDR3 is made up of 15 amino acids. In germline, CDR1 is MRHNA, CDR2 SNTAGT.

The chain carries TRBV28 and TRBJ2-2; 7 nucleotides match TRBD1. The trim removed 1 base at V and 6 bases at J, leaving 2 bases unmatched. Looked up from germline, CDR1 is MDHEN and CDR2 is SYDVKM. The CDR3 has 14 amino acids. The CDR3 region is CASSLYQGAGELFF. DNA for the CDR3: TGTGCCAGCAGTTTATACCAGGGGGCCGGGGAGCTGTTTTTT.

The rearrangement links TRBV7-8 to TRBJ2-7, with unresolved D. This CDR3 has 16 residues. The V gene lost 1 base and the J gene lost 2 bases, with 15 bases spanning the gap. Per the germline V gene, CDR1 is SGHVS and CDR2 is FQNEAQ. The chain's CDR3 is CASSLERSELTYEQYF. The DNA for the CDR3 is TGTGCCAGCAGCTTAGAACGGAGCGAATTAACCTACGAGCAGTACTTC. Full variable domain (rest looked up from reference TRBV7-8 and TRBJ2-7): GAGVSQSPRYKVAKRGQDVALRCDPISGHVSLFWYQQALGQGPEFLTYFQNEAQLDKSGLPSDRFFAERPEGSVSTLKIQRTQQEDSAVYLCASSLERSELTYEQYFGPGTRLTVT.

This rearrangement joins TRBV19 to TRBJ1-1; D is possibly TRBD1 (6 bases). The CDR3 loop spans 15 amino acids. The V end lost 3 bases, the J end lost 0 bases, and 11 bases lay between the germline ends. CDR1 and CDR2 from the germline V gene are LNHDA and SQIVND (reference sequence). The CDR3 is CASSITGGLNTEAFF. The CDR3 DNA reads as TGTGCCAGTAGTATCACGGGGGGCCTGAACACTGAAGCTTTCTTT.

This sequence joins TRBV27 and TRBJ1-2; 10 bases match TRBD1. The CDR3 contains 15 residues. V lost 3 bases to trimming and J lost 2 bases; unmatched junction nucleotides: 3. Germline-derived CDR1 and CDR2 are MNHEY and SMNVEV (reference sequence). The CDR3 bases are TGTGCCAGCAGTTTTAGGGGACAGGGGAACTATGGCTACACCTTC. This gives the protein CASSFRGQGNYGYTF.

The rearrangement links TRBV6-9 to TRBJ2-1, with 7 bases that match TRBD2. CDR3 length: 17 residues. V shed 4 bases and J 4 bases; nucleotides not matched to a gene: 13. Per the germline V gene, CDR1 is MNHGY and CDR2 is SVAAGI. CDR3 sequence (DNA): TGTGCCAGCAGTTCCGCCCTCGAGGCGGGGGAATACAATGAGCAGTTCTTC. This encodes CASSSALEAGEYNEQFF.

The chain links TRBV5-8 to TRBJ2-7; a weak D match, TRBD1 (5 bases). This CDR3 region has 15 residues. V was clipped by 0 bases and J by 2 bases, with 12 bases between them. Germline V gene data show CDR1 as SGHTS and CDR2 as YDEGEE. The CDR3 region is CASSLVRQRTYEQYF. The CDR3 DNA reads TGTGCCAGCAGCTTGGTGAGACAGAGAACCTACGAGCAGTACTTC.

CDR3 sequence: CASSQGQIEYF. In nucleotides, the CDR3 is TGCGCCAGCAGCCAGGGCCAGATCGAGTACTTC. The rearrangement links TRBV4-1 to TRBJ2-5, with D hard to call. Germline lookup yields CDR1 MGHRA and CDR2 YSYEKL. The CDR3 spans 11 residues. With 3 bases removed from V and 12 bases from J, the gap between germline ends came to 11 bases.

The chain recombines TRBV1 with TRBJ2-3; TRBD2, the table's D call, lacks a check against the DNA. TRBV1 is deemed a pseudogene. This CDR3 is 20 amino acids long. DNA of the CDR3: TGCACCAGCAGCCCCTCCGGTCTAGCGGGGGGCATGGTTAGCACAGATACGCAGTATTTT. This gives the protein CTSSPSGLAGGMVSTDTQYF.

The chain joins TRBV15 to TRBJ2-3; D unresolved. The CDR3 extends over 15 amino acids. V was clipped by 0 bases and J by 2 bases, with 9 bases between them. Germline V gene data show CDR1 as LNHNV and CDR2 as YYDKDF (reference sequence). CDR3 bases: TGTGCCACCAGCAGAGAATCAGAAGCCACAGATACGCAGTATTTT. This codes for CATSRESEATDTQYF.

In DNA, the CDR3 is TGCGCCAGCAGCCAAGATCAGCTGTCAGGGAAAGGTGGTATTCAGTACTTC. Amino acids: CASSQDQLSGKGGIQYF. The V call is TRBV4-3, the J call TRBJ2-4; TRBD1 is a possible D gene (5 bases). Germline CDR1 LGHNA, CDR2 YSLEER. V lost 0 bases and J 10 bases, leaving 22 bases between the germline ends. The CDR3 runs to 17 residues.

This clone has more than one count but fewer than ten. This chain connects TRBV7-9 to TRBJ2-1; the match to TRBD2 covers 10 bases. With 3 bases clipped from V and 8 bases from J, the junction kept 4 bases outside the gene matches. CDR1 SEHNR and CDR2 FQNEAQ come from the germline V gene (reference sequence). The CDR3 is 14 residues long. Written as DNA, the CDR3 is TGTGCCAGCAGCTTTCCGCTAGCGGGAGATGAGCAGTTCTTC. It specifies CASSFPLAGDEQFF.

V and J are TRBV14 and TRBJ1-1, with D possibly being TRBD1 (6 bases). This CDR3 is 15 amino acids long. Deletions cut 0 bases from V and 1 base from J, with 9 bases between. Germline values: CDR1 SGHDN, CDR2 FVKESK. CDR3 in amino acids: CASSQDLGANTEAFF. CDR3 nucleotide sequence: TGTGCCAGCAGCCAAGATTTGGGGGCGAACACTGAAGCTTTCTTT.

This rearrangement joins TRBV20-1 to TRBJ2-3; unclear D gene. V lost 2 bases and J lost 6, with 6 bases in between. CDR1 is DFQATT, CDR2 SNEGSKA, per germline (reference sequence). The CDR3 consists of 11 residues. The chain's CDR3 is CSARLADTQYF. CDR3 bases: TGCAGTGCTAGACTCGCTGATACGCAGTATTTT.

The gene calls are TRBV19 and TRBJ2-1; the D is unclear. This CDR3 has 14 amino acids. CDR1 LNHDA and CDR2 SQIVND come from the germline V gene (reference sequence). Trimming pared 5 bases from V and 6 bases from J, leaving 14 bases between. This CDR3 is CASSFWGPANEQFF. Here the CDR3 DNA reads TGTGCCAGTAGTTTTTGGGGTCCCGCCAATGAGCAGTTCTTC. Combining the CDR3 with reference TRBV19 and TRBJ2-1 gives the whole variable domain DGGITQSPKYLFRKEGQNVTLSCEQNLNHDAMYWYRQDPGQGLRLIYYSQIVNDFQKGDIAEGYSVSREKKESFPLTVTSAQKNPTAFYLCASSFWGPANEQFFGPGTRLTVL.

In this sample, this clone turned up once. The V gene is TRBV7-9, the J gene TRBJ2-7; D unresolved. Trimming pared 1 base from V and 6 bases from J, leaving 7 bases between. Per the germline V gene, CDR1 is SEHNR and CDR2 is FQNEAQ (reference sequence). The CDR3 consists of 12 residues. The CDR3 here is CASSLGVSEQYF. The CDR3 nucleotides are TGTGCCAGCAGCTTAGGTGTCTCCGAGCAGTACTTC.

The chain combines TRBV11-2 with TRBJ2-1; 7 bases fit TRBD1. There are 17 residues in the CDR3. The junction had 9 bases not matched to a gene; V was cut back by 0 bases and J by 4 bases. Germline CDR1 and CDR2: SGHAT and FQNNGV. CDR3 DNA: TGTGCCAGCAGCTTAGATCGCGGACAGGTCCCTTACAATGAGCAGTTCTTC. Its protein is CASSLDRGQVPYNEQFF.

The chain joins TRBV29-1 to TRBJ2-3; D gene unclear. V was clipped by 7 bases and J by 2 bases, with 16 bases between them. CDR1 is SQVTM, CDR2 ANQGSEA, per germline. The CDR3 consists of 14 residues. CDR3: CSAPGQANTDTQYF. The DNA of the CDR3 is TGCAGCGCGCCTGGGCAGGCGAACACAGATACGCAGTATTTT.

The chain employs TRBV28 and TRBJ1-5, with D unclear. The CDR3 length is 14 residues. Germline-derived CDR1 and CDR2 are MDHEN and SYDVKM. V was shortened by 4 bases and J by 0 bases, with 7 bases between the two germline ends. CDR3 sequence (DNA): TGTGCCAGCAGTTCCTGGGATAGCAATCAGCCCCAGCATTTT. It translates to CASSSWDSNQPQHF.

The V gene is TRBV27, the J gene TRBJ2-1; D not certain. V gave up 5 bases and J gave up 8 bases, with 10 bases separating them. The CDR3 is 12 amino acids. Germline loops: CDR1 MNHEY, CDR2 SMNVEV (reference sequence). The CDR3 bases are TGTGCCAGCAGTCCCCAGGCAGATGAGCAGTTCTTC. Amino acid sequence: CASSPQADEQFF.

The V call is TRBV29-1, the J call TRBJ1-4; 7 bases map to TRBD1. Germline V gene lookup returns CDR1 SQVTM and CDR2 ANQGSEA. Trimming at V came to 4 bases and at J to 1 base, leaving 12 bases not matched to a gene. There are 17 residues in the CDR3. The CDR3 is CSVVGGGGWLTNEKLFF. The CDR3 nucleotides read TGCAGCGTTGTCGGGGGAGGGGGCTGGCTAACTAATGAAAAACTGTTTTTT. Looking up the rest from reference TRBV29-1 and TRBJ1-4 gives the full variable domain: SAVISQKPSRDICQRGTSLTIQCQVDSQVTMMFWYRQQPGQSLTLIATANQGSEATYESGFVIDKFPISRPNLTFSTLTVSNMSPEDSSIYLCSVVGGGGWLTNEKLFFGSGTQLSVL.

The chain links TRBV6-6 to TRBJ2-1; D possibly corresponds to TRBD1 (5 bases). Germline lookup yields CDR1 MNHNY and CDR2 SVGAGI (reference sequence). CDR3 length equals 13 residues. V lost 6 bases and J 6 bases, leaving 12 bases between the germline ends. The DNA for the CDR3 is TGTGCCAGCAGATTCGACAGATTCAATGAGCAGTTCTTC. Amino acid sequence: CASRFDRFNEQFF.

The rearrangement uses TRBV6-1 and TRBJ1-6; 7 nucleotides line up with TRBD1. This CDR3 has 14 residues. Germline V CDR1 and CDR2: MNHNS, SASEGT. The V segment lost 4 bases and the J segment 5 bases; nucleotides outside the gene matches: 2. CDR3: CASSVQGDNSPLHF. As DNA, the CDR3 is TGTGCCAGCAGTGTTCAGGGGGATAATTCACCCCTCCACTTT.

This chain uses TRBV28 with TRBJ2-7; tentative D call: TRBD2 (5 bases). Trimming shortened V by 3 bases and J by 0 bases, and 15 bases separated the two germline ends. The CDR3 consists of 16 residues. Germline V gene data show CDR1 as MDHEN and CDR2 as SYDVKM. CDR3 loop: CASSFPNRGTSYEQYF. DNA of the CDR3: TGTGCCAGCAGTTTTCCAAACCGGGGAACCTCCTACGAGCAGTACTTC. The variable domain in full, completed from reference TRBV28 and TRBJ2-7, reads DVKVTQSSRYLVKRTGEKVFLECVQDMDHENMFWYRQDPGLGLRLIYFSYDVKMKEKGDIPEGYSVSREKKERFSLILESASTNQTSMYLCASSFPNRGTSYEQYFGPGTRLTVT.

This clone has more than one count but fewer than ten. The J gene is TRBJ2-7, the V gene TRBV25-1; no clear D. The ends were cut back, 2 bases at V and 6 bases at J, with 8 bases in the middle. The CDR3 extends over 12 amino acids. The V gene's germline CDR1 is MGHDK and CDR2 SYGVNS. Here the CDR3 DNA reads TGTGCCAGCAGTGAACATCCCGCCGAGCAGTACTTC. It is translated as CASSEHPAEQYF.

The chain joins TRBV27 to TRBJ2-1; possible D gene TRBD2, 6 bases. The germline V gene encodes CDR1 MNHEY and CDR2 SMNVEV (reference sequence). The CDR3 is made up of 16 amino acids. V lost 1 base and J lost 8, with 18 bases in between. CDR3: CASSLLVGGLGDEQFF. The DNA of the CDR3 is TGTGCCAGCAGTTTATTGGTCGGGGGTTTAGGGGATGAGCAGTTCTTC.

This sequence joins TRBV7-6 and TRBJ2-7, with 12 bases lining up with TRBD2. The CDR3 runs 15 residues. The V gene end was trimmed by 2 bases and the J gene end by 7 bases; junction bases not matched to a gene: 6. The germline V gene has CDR1 SGHVS and CDR2 FNYEAQ. The CDR3 DNA follows: TGTGCCAGCAGCTTACATGGCGGACTAGCGGGGGAGCAGTACTTC. Translation gives CASSLHGGLAGEQYF.

V is TRBV5-6 and J is TRBJ1-1; D ambiguous. The CDR3 contains 13 residues. The V gene lost 3 bases and the J gene lost 1 base, with 7 bases spanning the gap. CDR1 is SGHDT and CDR2 is YYEEEE in the germline V gene. DNA for the CDR3: TGTGCCAGCAGCTCGTCGGAGAACACTGAAGCTTTCTTT. Translation: CASSSSENTEAFF.